The clone carrying this TCR beta chain was detected a few times. Antigen specificity is unknown. The data stem from a study of response to subunit inactivated influenza vaccine. TCRdb re-called the RT-PCR reads with MiXCR, one entry per CDR3 protein. The repertoire holds approximately 500,000 distinct CDR3 sequences, with 14% as singletons. The study, taken as a whole, reports: After each seasonal influenza vaccination, few new T cells are recruited, the authors suggested.

V was cut by 7 bases and J by 7 bases, with 17 bases left in between. This CDR3 region has 15 residues. Germline CDR1 MDHEN, CDR2 SYDVKM. Sequences were derived from PBMCs from blood, sampled roughly 12 days after vaccination. This chain links TRBV28 with TRBJ1-6, with TRBD1 as a possible D gene (6 bases). This clonotype was sampled from a man aged 50 to 59 who received an inactivated influenza vaccine. The CDR3 DNA reads as TGTGCCAGCATGGGGGCAGGCAGGGGAAATTCACCCCTCCACTTT. This gives the protein CASMGAGRGNSPLHF.